Only one count was recorded for the clone carrying this T cell receptor (beta chain). Its antigen is not identified. The sample belongs to a study of shared clonotypes between healthy human individuals. The method was immunoSEQ multiplex PCR; TCRdb's version includes in-frame clones alone and lacks a portion of them. The sample includes about 1.4 million clones, about 96% seen only once; the top ten take roughly 1.2%. This CDR3 region has 15 residues. Germline V gene sequence: CDR1 SGDLS, CDR2 YYNGEE. V was pared by 3 bases and J by 8 bases, with 3 bases of the junction left unmatched. Study outcomes and limitations: Approximately 5% was the fraction of naive CD4 clonotypes found shared across four donors. Measured sharing among donors was expected to vary with sequencing depth.

Sequencing input: naive CD4+ T cells sorted from blood. As for subset: CD45RA+ positively selected. The genes are TRBV9 and TRBJ2-2; TRBD2 matches 14 bases. The receptor comes from a man aged 25 to 40 in good health. Here the CDR3 DNA reads TGTGCCAGCAGCGCGGGACTAGCGGGAGAGGGGGAGCTGTTTTTT. Its protein is CASSAGLAGEGELFF.